The 21 T cell receptor beta chains reported below all come from one sample, sequenced in a study of Ad26.COV2.S vaccination and SARS-CoV-2 variants. Clones were read by immunoSEQ multiplex PCR, and TCRdb kept only the in-frame ones, dropping some. Of about 390,000 clones listed, 88% were seen once; the top ten hold 3% to 3.5%. Regarding treatment: around 19 received Ad26.COV2.S at low or high dose, single or two shots; 5 received placebo; per-sample allocation not given. Sampling was performed 63 days after the first vaccine or placebo injection. This specimen consisted of peripheral blood, obtained in a trial of Ad26.COV2.S vaccine versus placebo. These receptors came from a person aged 18-65 years who received the Ad26.COV2.S COVID-19 vaccine or a placebo.

The chain carries TRBV7-6 and TRBJ1-4; 9 bases map to TRBD1. The germline CDR1 and CDR2 sequences are SGHVS and FNYEAQ. The CDR3 sequence is 13 residues long. With V trimmed by 8 bases and J by 4 bases, 2 bases remained unmatched. The CDR3 sequence: CASGGQGNEKLFF. CDR3 sequence (DNA): TGTGCCAGCGGGGGACAGGGTAATGAAAAACTGTTTTTT.

This clone was observed a handful of times. The chain employs TRBV25-1 and TRBJ1-6, with TRBD1 identical over 11 bases. The ends lost 7 bases at V and 10 bases at J; junction bases unmatched: 9. This CDR3 region has 15 residues. Germline CDR1 MGHDK, CDR2 SYGVNS. DNA of the CDR3: TGTGCCAGCACCATAGGGACAGGGGGTTGGTCACCCCTCCACTTT. As protein: CASTIGTGGWSPLHF.

The chain carries TRBV24-1 and TRBJ2-7, with 12 bases identical to TRBD2. The CDR3 extends over 17 amino acids. The V segment lost 5 bases and the J segment 3 bases; nucleotides outside the gene matches: 10. The germline V gene has CDR1 KGHDR and CDR2 SFDVKD. CDR3: CATSAYETSGGRYEQYF. The CDR3 region has the DNA TGTGCCACCAGTGCGTACGAGACTAGCGGGGGCCGCTACGAGCAGTACTTC.

Here the CDR3 DNA reads TGTGCCAGCAGTGAAGCAGGGGAAGAGACTGAAGCTTTCTTT. It is translated as CASSEAGEETEAFF. This sequence joins TRBV6-1 and TRBJ1-1; D is perhaps TRBD1 (5 bases). CDR1 and CDR2 (germline): MNHNS, SASEGT. The V end lost 0 bases, the J end lost 5 bases, and 10 bases lay between the germline ends. The CDR3 loop spans 14 amino acids.

The chain couples TRBV29-1 to TRBJ1-2; weak D call: TRBD1 (5 bases). Deletions cut 5 bases from V and 7 bases from J, with 17 bases between. Per germline, CDR1 SQVTM and CDR2 ANQGSEA. The CDR3 covers 13 residues. DNA for the CDR3: TGCAGCGTTCTGGGCCAGGGTCTGGCTGGCTACACCTTC. This sequence encodes CSVLGQGLAGYTF.

This clone was detected once. The V call is TRBV12-5, the J call TRBJ1-1; D call uncertain. V was trimmed by 3 bases and J by 0 bases, leaving 11 bases between them. The CDR3 contains 15 residues. Looked up from germline, CDR1 is LGHNT and CDR2 is FRNRAP. The CDR3: CASGFGWQLNTEAFF. CDR3 in DNA: TGTGCTAGTGGTTTCGGGTGGCAGTTGAACACTGAAGCTTTCTTT.

The genes are TRBV6-1 and TRBJ1-3; D is undetermined. This CDR3 has 14 amino acids. Germline V gene data show CDR1 as MNHNS and CDR2 as SASEGT. V was shortened by 2 bases and J by 3 bases, with 8 bases between the two germline ends. The CDR3 sequence is CASSERGLGNTIYF. The CDR3 DNA is TGTGCCAGCAGTGAACGAGGGCTTGGAAACACCATATATTTT.

The chain employs TRBV11-2 and TRBJ1-4; TRBD1 aligns across 7 bases. The CDR3 loop spans 12 amino acids. After removal of 5 bases from V and 7 bases from J, the junction contained 1 base not matched to a gene. CDR1 is SGHAT, CDR2 FQNNGV, per germline. The DNA of the CDR3 is TGTGCCAGCAGCCCAGGGGGTGAAAAACTGTTTTTT. Translating gives CASSPGGEKLFF.

The chain carries TRBV3-1 (or the pseudogene TRBV3-2) and TRBJ1-6; TRBD1 aligns across 11 bases. The CDR3 runs to 16 residues. Trimming removed 3 bases from V and 9 bases from J; junction bases left unmatched: 7. Germline lookup yields CDR1 LGHDT and CDR2 YNNKEL (reference sequence). The CDR3 nucleotides are TGTGCCAGCAGCCAGGTCGCCGGGACAGGGGGTTCACCCCTCCACTTT. Its translation is CASSQVAGTGGSPLHF.

The V gene is TRBV19, the J gene TRBJ2-7; tentative D call: TRBD2 (6 bases). Germline lookup yields CDR1 LNHDA and CDR2 SQIVND (reference sequence). The CDR3 loop spans 14 amino acids. V lost 3 bases and J lost 4, with 13 bases in between. CDR3 in DNA: TGTGCCAGTAGTATCGGGGACTGGGCGTACGAGCAGTACTTC. It is translated as CASSIGDWAYEQYF. Drawing the rest from reference TRBV19 and TRBJ2-7, the complete variable domain is DGGITQSPKYLFRKEGQNVTLSCEQNLNHDAMYWYRQDPGQGLRLIYYSQIVNDFQKGDIAEGYSVSREKKESFPLTVTSAQKNPTAFYLCASSIGDWAYEQYFGPGTRLTVT.

The chain joins TRBV13 to TRBJ1-6, with 7 bases lining up with TRBD1. CDR3 length: 15 amino acids. V lost 4 bases and J lost 13; bases outside the gene matches: 13. The germline V gene has CDR1 PRHDT and CDR2 FYEKMQ (reference sequence). As DNA, the CDR3 is TGTGCCAGCAGCTCCCGGACAGGATGGCCCAAGCCCCTCCACTTT. Translating it yields CASSSRTGWPKPLHF. The full variable domain, rest sourced from reference TRBV13 and TRBJ1-6, is AAGVIQSPRHLIKEKRETATLKCYPIPRHDTVYWYQQGPGQDPQFLISFYEKMQSDKGSIPDRFSAQQFSDYHSELNMSSLELGDSALYFCASSSRTGWPKPLHFGNGTRLTVT.

The sample holds one count of this clone. The chain uses TRBV2 and TRBJ2-1, with 14 bases matching TRBD2. The CDR3 is made up of 14 amino acids. The V gene end was trimmed by 10 bases and the J gene end by 14 bases; junction bases not matched to a gene: 13. CDR1 is SNHLY and CDR2 is FYNNEI in the germline V gene. In DNA, the CDR3 is TGTGCCACCACTACCTGGACTAGCGGGGGGAGAAAGTTCTTC. Translating it yields CATTTWTSGGRKFF.

The genes are TRBV3-1 (or the pseudogene TRBV3-2) and TRBJ2-5; D ambiguous. Looked up from germline, CDR1 is LGHDT and CDR2 is YNNKEL (reference sequence). The germline V and J ends were trimmed by 2 bases and 5 bases, with 12 bases remaining between them. The CDR3 loop spans 14 amino acids. CDR3 residues: CASSQYGVEETQYF. CDR3 bases: TGTGCCAGCAGCCAATATGGGGTTGAGGAGACCCAGTACTTC.

The chain combines TRBV5-1 with TRBJ2-7; TRBD1 matches at 9 bases. CDR3 length: 16 residues. With 0 bases clipped from V and 0 bases from J, the junction kept 4 bases outside the gene matches. Germline loops: CDR1 SGHRS, CDR2 YFSETQ. CDR3 DNA: TGCGCCAGCAGCTTGGGGGACAGGGACGCCTCCTACGAGCAGTACTTC. This gives the protein CASSLGDRDASYEQYF.

J is TRBJ2-3 and V is TRBV19; 12 nucleotides match TRBD2. V lost 6 bases to trimming and J lost 5 bases; unmatched junction nucleotides: 6. Germline CDR1 LNHDA, CDR2 SQIVND (reference sequence). The CDR3 is 15 amino acids. The CDR3 here is CASRRTSGAEDTQYF. The DNA of the CDR3 is TGTGCCAGTAGACGGACTAGCGGGGCTGAAGATACGCAGTATTTT.

The chain uses TRBV2 and TRBJ1-5; D remains unclear. The CDR3 is made up of 15 amino acids. Looked up from germline, CDR1 is SNHLY and CDR2 is FYNNEI. V lost 3 bases and J 0 bases, leaving 9 bases between the germline ends. The CDR3 DNA is TGTGCCAGCAGTGACGGGATCCTTAGCAATCAGCCCCAGCATTTT. Translation gives CASSDGILSNQPQHF.

The V gene is TRBV19, the J gene TRBJ2-7; TRBD1 might be the D (6 bases). CDR3 size: 13 residues. V was trimmed by 4 bases and J by 5 bases, leaving 12 bases between them. The germline CDR1 and CDR2 sequences are LNHDA and SQIVND (reference sequence). CDR3 in DNA: TGTGCCAGTAGTACGGGACATGGCCACGAGCAGTACTTC. The encoded protein is CASSTGHGHEQYF.

The chain uses TRBV6-5 and TRBJ2-3; D unresolved. Germline loops: CDR1 MNHEY, CDR2 SVGAGI. The CDR3 length is 13 residues. V was trimmed by 8 bases and J by 2 bases, leaving 11 bases between them. CDR3 amino acids: CASGRAFTDTQYF. The CDR3 coding sequence is TGTGCCAGCGGCAGAGCTTTCACAGATACGCAGTATTTT.

The rearrangement uses TRBV20-1 and TRBJ2-1; D not certain. Germline V gene sequence: CDR1 DFQATT, CDR2 SNEGSKA (reference sequence). This CDR3 is built from 10 residues. V gave up 7 bases and J gave up 2 bases, with 3 bases separating them. The CDR3 nucleotides read TGCAGTGGGGCCTACAATGAGCAGTTCTTC. It encodes CSGAYNEQFF.

The chain employs TRBV2 and TRBJ2-5; a weak D match, TRBD1 (5 bases). Trimming left V 7 bases short and J 0 bases short, with 18 bases between. Per the germline V gene, CDR1 is SNHLY and CDR2 is FYNNEI. The CDR3 sequence is 16 residues long. The CDR3: CASKPGRLGDQETQYF. CDR3 coding DNA: TGTGCCAGCAAGCCGGGCCGTTTAGGGGACCAAGAGACCCAGTACTTC. The complete variable domain, with remaining parts taken from reference TRBV2 and TRBJ2-5, reads EPEVTQTPSHQVTQMGQEVILRCVPISNHLYFYWYRQILGQKVEFLVSFYNNEISEKSEIFDDQFSVERPDGSNFTLKIRSTKLEDSAMYFCASKPGRLGDQETQYFGPGTRLLVL.

The chain links TRBV24-1 to TRBJ1-1; D is uncertain. CDR1 KGHDR and CDR2 SFDVKD come from the germline V gene. V was cut by 4 bases and J by 9 bases, with 11 bases left in between. The CDR3 loop spans 12 amino acids. The CDR3 sequence is CATSDEERKAFF. In nucleotides, the CDR3 is TGTGCCACCAGTGACGAGGAAAGGAAAGCTTTCTTT.